This TCR beta chain was sequenced in a study of spatial heterogeneity in lung cancer. About the study: The donors comprised about 70 untreated early-stage non-small cell lung cancer patients. A consistent excess of beta-chain over alpha-chain sequences was detected. The follow-up PBMC samples were sequenced whenever they were available. The median time to follow-up was around 24 months after resection.

Germline V gene lookup returns CDR1 SGHRS and CDR2 YFSETQ. V lost 3 bases to trimming and J lost 8 bases, with 7 bases between them. The CDR3 sequence is 11 residues long. Time point noted: blood at routine non-recurrence follow-up after resection. Whole RNA was taken from tumor, nontumor lung or frozen PBMC; it was then sequenced unsorted. This clonotype appeared many times. Each molecule of TCR cDNA was tagged with one unique molecular identifier. TCRdb re-derived calls from the 5' RACE reads in MiXCR, one entry per CDR3 protein. The sample records 20,000 to 30,000 distinct CDR3 sequences, approximately 5.4% being singletons.

Material: PBMCs, obtained at follow-up. The clonotype originates from a male donor with early-stage non-small cell lung cancer. The chain is built from TRBV5-1 and TRBJ2-3, with D possibly being TRBD1 (5 bases). The DNA for the CDR3 is TGCGCCAGCAGCTCCCAGGGTACGCAGTATTTT. This encodes CASSSQGTQYF.